The table lists the clone carrying this T cell receptor (beta chain) with a few counts. The target antigen is unknown. The data derive from a study of human T cells and chemical hapten exposure. Overall study results and limits: Expanded TCRs created a significantly greater count of big CDR3 similarity clusters than controls did.

V gave up 0 bases and J gave up 1 base, with 9 bases separating them. Germline loops: CDR1 SGHDN, CDR2 FVKESK. The CDR3 is 15 residues long. The time point was: patch test 2, 6 weeks after DPC sensitization. Treatment reported: therapeutic diphenylcyclopropenone sensitization with weekly scalp DPC. TCRdb recomputed calls from the RACE reads with MiXCR, one row per CDR3 protein. The sample holds a few hundred thousand distinct CDR3 sequences, about 6.3% seen once. This sequence originates from a woman in her late teens or twenties with alopecia areata. Some clones in this sample may be carry-over from other donors' samples. Sequenced material: whole blood, taken in connection with sensitization to the hapten diphenylcyclopropenone (DPC). The V and J genes are TRBV14 and TRBJ1-2; D is uncertain. CDR3 residues: CASSQDNVYNYGYTF. CDR3 DNA sequence: TGTGCCAGCAGCCAAGATAACGTCTATAACTATGGCTACACCTTC.